This T cell receptor (beta chain) was found in a study of regulatory T cells in long-lasting Graves disease. Study-wide results and limits: In persistent patients, shared public clonotypes (roughly 3,000) outnumbered those in new patients (approximately 880). A reduction in accuracy may have resulted from the small sample size.

With iRepertoire HTBI primers and Arm-PCR of CDR3 regions, TCR beta libraries were built. A single record per CDR3 protein comes from TCRdb applying MiXCR to the multiplex PCR reads. The sample has 650,000 to 700,000 distinct CDR3 sequences; around 30% are singletons. Time point in this sample: persistent/refractory GD, antithyroid drugs over 5 years with positive TRAb. From PBMCs, RNA was extracted and then used to make the TCR library. J was trimmed by 7 bases and V by 6 bases; bases with no gene match: 11. The CDR3 consists of 15 residues. The germline V gene has CDR1 MNHNS and CDR2 SASEGT. This clonotype was recorded many times. What it recognizes is unknown.

The rearrangement joins TRBV6-1 to TRBJ1-2, with 10 bases matching TRBD1. This TCR was sampled from a female donor with Graves disease. Sequenced material: peripheral blood mononuclear cells (PBMCs), taken when the disease was refractory, from a patient treated with antithyroid drugs. The chain's CDR3 is CASSGTGQGLSGYTF. CDR3 DNA: TGTGCCAGCAGCGGCACGGGACAGGGGTTAAGTGGCTACACCTTC.